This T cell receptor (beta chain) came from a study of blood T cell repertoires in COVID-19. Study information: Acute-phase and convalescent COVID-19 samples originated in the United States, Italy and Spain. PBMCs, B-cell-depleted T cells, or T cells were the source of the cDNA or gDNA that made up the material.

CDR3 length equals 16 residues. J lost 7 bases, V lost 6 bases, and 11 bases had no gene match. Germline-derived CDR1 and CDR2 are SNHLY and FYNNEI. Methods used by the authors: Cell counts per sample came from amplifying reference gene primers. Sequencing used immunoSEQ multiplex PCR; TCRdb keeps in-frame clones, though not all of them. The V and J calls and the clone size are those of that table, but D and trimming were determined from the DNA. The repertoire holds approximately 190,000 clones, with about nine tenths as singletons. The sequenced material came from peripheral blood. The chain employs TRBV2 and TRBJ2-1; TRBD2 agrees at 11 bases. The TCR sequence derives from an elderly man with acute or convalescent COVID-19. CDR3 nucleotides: TGTGCCAGCAGAACCCTACTAGCGGGAGCTCGGAATGAGCAGTTCTTC. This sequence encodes CASRTLLAGARNEQFF.